This paragraph covers one T cell receptor (beta chain) sequence. There is no known antigen for this receptor. No qualities accompany the bases; no much larger clone lies one base away. These data originate in a study of T cell responses to AZD1222 COVID-19 vaccine (dated by TCRdb to 2020 to 2022). General notes on the study: AZD1222 recipients whose second dose came at about 4 weeks and those whose second dose came at about 12 weeks were combined into one group, since spike-specific TCR depth and breadth did not differ between the two schedules. TCR sequencing covered some 240 trial participants: 200 to 220 given two doses of AZD1222 and 26 given two doses of MenACWY control vaccine. Trial participants were enrolled by age into subgroups of 18-55, 56-69 and 70-plus years, and around 150, 29 and 61 TCR-sequenced participants, respectively, were included in these subgroups. Here is what the overall study found, with its caveats: Because no samples from the day 14 peak response were available, repertoires could be characterized only after the peak T cell response. A significant rise in spike-specific TCR breadth and depth was observed after two AZD1222 doses relative to day 0 and relative to MenACWY recipients. In the small 56-69-year group, the increase in depth fell short of significance, most likely because of low power. Reportedly, almost half of the unique spike-specific TCRs recognized epitopes lying outside the regions that are mutated in the B.1.351 and B.1.1.7 variants. Vaccine-associated CD4 TCRs spanned the whole spike protein, with dominant responses in regions 160-218 and 743-854. Participants were mostly white British, with more females than males. The authors suggested clonal diversity may have been underestimated. Conclusions about previously exposed vaccinees are limited, since just five to seven AZD1222 recipients were seropositive for SARS-CoV-2 at baseline.

The CDR3 regions of human TCRbeta chains were analyzed by immunosequencing. The study's processing was this. TCRs in the repertoires were matched against a reference library of SARS-CoV-2-specific TCRs that had been generated with the MIRA antigen-specificity platform. Breadth was defined as the fraction of unique TCRs that were SARS-CoV-2-associated, and depth was defined as the fraction of total T cells that were SARS-CoV-2-associated. Using the MIRA data, every spike-specific TCR was mapped to the spike region that the TCR reacted to and assigned to either a CD4 or a CD8 class. Log10-transformed breadth and depth values were compared by one-way ANOVA with Sidak's multiple comparisons tests. This immuneACCESS table, as held by TCRdb, lists in-frame sequences with V and J called but not all clones. Of the missing ones, under half trace to an unresolved V gene in checked studies; the others have no known cause. The DNA gave D and trimming, while V, J and clone size come from that table. This sample gives about 120,000 clones in total; less than 95% of them show up just once. The ten largest clones capture roughly 5% of the sample.

In light of the paper, this sample's time point label describes: baseline before first vaccination. Vaccinee samples came from UK trials COV001 and COV002, including a single-blind randomized controlled phase 2/3 trial of AZD1222 (ChAdOx1 nCoV-19) in healthy adults. For TCRbeta chain sequencing, PBMC samples were collected from trial participants at day 0 and at day 28 after the second dose. The source was peripheral blood, collected on day 0 of AZD1222 vaccination. The receptor's source is an adult in good health.

The nucleotides are TGTGCCAGCAGCGTAGAGCCGAGCACAGGGGTCCGTACTGAAGCTTTCTTT. Its amino acids are CASSVEPSTGVRTEAFF. The rearranged segments are TRBV9 and TRBJ1-1; 7 junctional bases match TRBD1. Counted from cysteine to phenylalanine, this CDR3 has 17 amino acids. The kept DNA is CDR3 alone, 51 bases in frame from the first base. Clipping removes 0 bases from V and 5 bases from J, with 13 as the unmatched junction base count. The CDR1 and CDR2 encoded by the germline V gene are SGDLS and YYNGEE.